These T cell receptor beta chains were read from a single sample in a study of cytomegalovirus exposure and HLA in healthy donors. Here immunoSEQ multiplex PCR was the method, and the copy in TCRdb shows in-frame clones only, minus some. This repertoire shows more than 55,000 clones, 94% found once; its top ten account for under 0.75%. Sequencing input: PBMCs. The receptors were gathered from a woman aged 18-29 years in good health and CMV-seronegative. Both conserved end residues are part of each CDR3. D genes are given only for firm matches. Only part of the rows carry a size: once, few, many, or a class if the clone is expanded.

clone_size: .
j_call: TRBJ2-7
d_call: .
v_call: TRBV13
cdr3_nt: TGTGCCAGCAGCCAGTCCTACGAGCAGTACTTC
cdr3_aa: CASSQSYEQYF

clone_size: .
j_call: TRBJ2-1
d_call: .
v_call: TRBV2
cdr3_nt: TGTGCCAGCAGCGGAGGCGGGGGCCCCTACAATGAGCAGTTCTTC
cdr3_aa: CASSGGGGPYNEQFF

clone_size: .
j_call: TRBJ1-4
d_call: .
v_call: TRBV15
cdr3_nt: TGTGCCACCAGCAGAGGGGGGCAAGGAGAAAAACTGTTTTTT
cdr3_aa: CATSRGGQGEKLFF

clone_size: .
j_call: TRBJ2-7
d_call: .
v_call: TRBV5-4
cdr3_nt: TGTGCCAGCAGCTTGATGGGGGCGGACGAGCAGTACTTC
cdr3_aa: CASSLMGADEQYF

clone_size: .
j_call: TRBJ2-1
d_call: .
v_call: TRBV12-1
cdr3_nt: TGTGCCAGCAGCTCCCCCTTTATGCGGGGGGCTTGCTACAATGAGCAGTTCTTC
cdr3_aa: CASSSPFMRGACYNEQFF

clone_size: once
j_call: TRBJ2-7
d_call: TRBD1
v_call: TRBV19
cdr3_nt: TGTGCCAGTAGTCCGACGGAGTGGACAGGCGAGCAGTACTTC
cdr3_aa: CASSPTEWTGEQYF

clone_size: .
j_call: TRBJ2-7
d_call: .
v_call: TRBV18
cdr3_nt: TGTGCCAGCTCACCAGAGACAGTCAACTCCTACGAGCAGTACTTC
cdr3_aa: CASSPETVNSYEQYF

clone_size: .
j_call: TRBJ2-7
d_call: TRBD1
v_call: TRBV11-3
cdr3_nt: TGTGCCAGCAGTGACTCGGGACAGGACGAGCAGTACTTC
cdr3_aa: CASSDSGQDEQYF

clone_size: .
j_call: TRBJ2-5
d_call: TRBD1
v_call: TRBV2
cdr3_nt: TGTGCCAGTGAAGGGACAGCAAAGACCCAGTACTTC
cdr3_aa: CASEGTAKTQYF

clone_size: .
j_call: TRBJ1-5
d_call: .
v_call: TRBV27
cdr3_nt: TGTGCCAGCAGACTGACAGGCCTCCAGCCCCAGCATTTT
cdr3_aa: CASRLTGLQPQHF

clone_size: .
j_call: TRBJ1-6
d_call: .
v_call: TRBV6-1
cdr3_nt: TGTGCCATGGGGAGGGACCTCAATTCACCCCTCCACTTT
cdr3_aa: CAMGRDLNSPLHF

clone_size: .
j_call: TRBJ2-7
d_call: .
v_call: TRBV5-6
cdr3_nt: TGTGCCAGCAGCCGTGGCAGGGGCGAGCAGTACTTC
cdr3_aa: CASSRGRGEQYF

clone_size: .
j_call: TRBJ1-1
d_call: .
v_call: TRBV28
cdr3_nt: TGTGCCAGCACCAACTCTCGGTACACTGAAGCTTTCTTT
cdr3_aa: CASTNSRYTEAFF

clone_size: .
j_call: TRBJ1-5
d_call: .
v_call: TRBV21-1
cdr3_nt: TGTGCCAGCAGCAAAGATCACTCGAGATTTCTCCGTCCAGGGTTTCAGCCCCAGCATTTT
cdr3_aa: CASSKDHSRFLRPGFQPQHF

clone_size: .
j_call: TRBJ1-5
d_call: TRBD1
v_call: TRBV18
cdr3_nt: TGTGCCAGCTCACCACTCCCGAAGGGACAGGGGGTTGGGGGCAATCAGCCCCAGCATTTT
cdr3_aa: CASSPLPKGQGVGGNQPQHF

clone_size: .
j_call: TRBJ1-5
d_call: TRBD1
v_call: TRBV4-1
cdr3_nt: TGCGCCAGCAGCTCGAACCCCGGGACAGGTAGCAATCAGCCCCAGCATTTT
cdr3_aa: CASSSNPGTGSNQPQHF

clone_size: .
j_call: TRBJ2-2
d_call: TRBD2
v_call: TRBV6-4
cdr3_nt: TGTGCCAGCAGTGACTCACTAGCGGGGAACACCGGGGAGCTGTTTTTT
cdr3_aa: CASSDSLAGNTGELFF

clone_size: .
j_call: TRBJ2-2
d_call: .
v_call: TRBV5-1
cdr3_nt: TGCGCCAGCAGCCTTGGGTGGACAGTTGTAACCGGGGAGCTGTTTTTT
cdr3_aa: CASSLGWTVVTGELFF

clone_size: .
j_call: TRBJ1-3
d_call: TRBD1
v_call: TRBV18
cdr3_nt: TGTGCCAGCACCTACGGACAGGCCTCTGGAAACACCATATATTTT
cdr3_aa: CASTYGQASGNTIYF

clone_size: .
j_call: TRBJ1-3
d_call: .
v_call: TRBV7-5
cdr3_nt: TGTGCCAGAAGCGGAACGGAACAGGGAATCACTGGAAACACCATATATTTT
cdr3_aa: CARSGTEQGITGNTIYF

clone_size: few
j_call: TRBJ2-3
d_call: .
v_call: TRBV1
cdr3_nt: TGCACCAGCAGCCCCCCGGGGGACGGCACAGATACGCAGTATTTT
cdr3_aa: CTSSPPGDGTDTQYF

clone_size: .
j_call: TRBJ2-2
d_call: .
v_call: TRBV4-1
cdr3_nt: TGCGCCAGCAGCCAGCCGATCCCTCGGAGGGAGGACACCGGGGAGCTGTTTTTT
cdr3_aa: CASSQPIPRREDTGELFF

clone_size: .
j_call: TRBJ2-4
d_call: .
v_call: TRBV4-3
cdr3_nt: TGCGCCAGCAGCCAGACCCCCACCGGGACAAAGAGAAACATTCAGTACTTC
cdr3_aa: CASSQTPTGTKRNIQYF

clone_size: few
j_call: TRBJ1-4
d_call: .
v_call: TRBV2
cdr3_nt: TGTGCCAGCAGTCCGTCGGAAAAACTGTTTTTT
cdr3_aa: CASSPSEKLFF

clone_size: .
j_call: TRBJ2-5
d_call: .
v_call: TRBV19
cdr3_nt: TGTGCCAGTAGTATAGCGGGTGTTATGCAAGAGACCCAGTACTTC
cdr3_aa: CASSIAGVMQETQYF

clone_size: .
j_call: TRBJ2-7
d_call: .
v_call: TRBV6-5
cdr3_nt: TGTGCCAGCAGCTTAGTCGGGGGGCCCTGGGGTGAGCAGTACTTC
cdr3_aa: CASSLVGGPWGEQYF

clone_size: .
j_call: TRBJ1-1
d_call: TRBD1
v_call: TRBV6-5
cdr3_nt: TGTGCCAGCACTGGAGGGGGCGGGACTGAAGCTTTCTTT
cdr3_aa: CASTGGGGTEAFF

clone_size: .
j_call: TRBJ1-2
d_call: TRBD1
v_call: TRBV4-1
cdr3_nt: TGCGCCAGCAGCCCCGACAGGGATATTGGCTACACCTTC
cdr3_aa: CASSPDRDIGYTF

clone_size: .
j_call: TRBJ1-5
d_call: .
v_call: TRBV18
cdr3_nt: TGTGCCAGCTCACCCGGGGGGGGACGGCAGCCCCAGCATTTT
cdr3_aa: CASSPGGGRQPQHF

clone_size: .
j_call: TRBJ2-1
d_call: TRBD1
v_call: TRBV25-1
cdr3_nt: TGTGCCAGCAGTGAGCCACCGGGACAGGGGCGAAATGAGCAGTTCTTC
cdr3_aa: CASSEPPGQGRNEQFF